This TCR beta chain was identified during a study of preoperative IRX-2 immunotherapy in early breast cancer. Data came from immunoSEQ multiplex PCR; TCRdb stores just in-frame clones and leaves some out. Altogether more than 25,000 clones are present, around four fifths being singletons, with the ten largest covering 1% to 1.5%. Treatment here: preoperative locoregional IRX-2 cytokine immunotherapy. Preoperative locoregional IRX-2 cytokine immunotherapy was tested in the phase Ib source study. The CDR3 runs 14 residues. The receptor was derived from a human donor with breast cancer. Source: lymph node tissue, taken after IRX-2 immunotherapy. The chain couples TRBV12-2 to TRBJ2-4; the table's D call of TRBD2 was not tested on the DNA. TRBV12-2 is an annotated pseudogene. This chain's CDR3 is CATGRTENSNIQYF. The CDR3, as DNA: TGTGCCACCGGGAGGACAGAGAATTCAAACATTCAGTACTTC.